This entry features one T cell receptor beta chain sequence. The antigen remains unidentified. Every bit of the isolated RNA underwent reverse transcription, so sequencing read expressed TCRB transcripts. Sequenced naive, central memory and regulatory T cell samples produced an average of about 3.9 million reads. The repertoire was sequenced with immunoSEQ multiplex PCR; TCRdb's copy has only in-frame clones and lacks some. The profile shows roughly 250,000 clones, around 21% of them singletons. The data were taken from a study of beta chain features in type 1 diabetes. Study outcomes and limitations: Sequencing from cDNA could over-represent high-TCR-expressing cells. Type 1 diabetes patients had TCRB CDR3s that were shorter (moderately but significantly so) in all four CD4+ subsets. The question left open here concerned HLA type influencing TCRB rearrangement.

CD45RO/CCR7/CD25/CD127/CD95/CD27 separated CD4+ naive, central memory, regulatory and stem cell-like memory cells by sorting. The sample comprised naive CD4+ T cells from blood. This clonotype was obtained from a woman aged 40 to 49 with type 1 diabetes.

CDR3 sequence: CASSEVTGAGANVLTF. Here the CDR3 DNA reads TGTGCCAGCAGTGAAGTTACAGGGGCCGGGGCCAACGTCCTGACTTTC. This rearrangement joins TRBV2 to TRBJ2-6, with TRBD1 matching over 7 bases. Germline assignment: CDR1 SNHLY and CDR2 FYNNEI. Trimming at V came to 1 base and at J to 4 bases, leaving 4 bases not matched to a gene. The CDR3 covers 16 residues.